Sequencing of this T cell receptor (beta chain) was carried out in a study of early stage breast cancer tumors. About the study: ER+/PR+/HER2- status applied to about 70% of the 16 invasive breast tumors.

Assay used: immunoSEQ multiplex PCR; TCRdb lists only in-frame clones, some missing. The sample records around 13,000 clones, 70% to 80% being singletons. Trimming left V 9 bases short and J 4 bases short, with 10 bases between. Germline CDR1 LNHDA, CDR2 SQIVND (reference sequence). The CDR3 has 12 amino acids. This clone was seen a handful of times. The material sequenced was normal breast tissue next to the tumor. This rearrangement joins TRBV19 to TRBJ2-1; D is perhaps TRBD2 (5 bases). The clonotype originates from a person between 45 and 65 years old with breast cancer. For the CDR3, the DNA is TGTGCCAGCGCGGACTTGTACAATGAGCAGTTCTTC. Amino acids: CASADLYNEQFF.